This T cell receptor (beta chain) was recorded in a study of healthy donors' naive CD4 and CD8 T cells. A linear amplification protocol produced the TCR libraries from about 510 ng of total RNA. MiXCR, run by TCRdb on the reads, gives a single entry per CDR3 protein. The data show approximately 200,000 distinct CDR3 sequences, 74% seen once. The J segment lost 1 base and the V segment lost 6 bases, leaving 8 bases of the junction unmatched. Germline loops: CDR1 SGHAT, CDR2 FQDESV (reference sequence). The CDR3 extends over 15 amino acids. The count of this clonotype is one. Input material: naive CD4+ and CD8+ T cells sorted from blood, pooled from several donors. This TCR was recovered from a pool of human donors in good health; the sample pools cells from several healthy donors. This rearrangement joins TRBV11-1 to TRBJ1-1, with 7 bases fitting TRBD1. The CDR3 region has the DNA TGTGCCAGCAGTCACAGGACAGGAACGAACACTGAAGCTTTCTTT. It encodes CASSHRTGTNTEAFF.